These T cell receptor beta chains were read from a single sample in a study of T cells after yellow fever vaccination. TCRdb passed the 5' RACE reads through MiXCR, listing each CDR3 protein once. The sample comprises about 630,000 distinct CDR3 sequences, 9% to 15% of which are singletons, and about 15% rests with the top ten. Sequenced here: PBMCs, sampled on the day of the yellow fever booster vaccination. These receptors all stem from a man in his thirties or forties who received the YFV17D yellow fever vaccine. CDR3s include the opening cysteine and the closing phenylalanine or tryptophan. Each record gives: clone size, J gene, V gene, D gene, CDR3 protein, CDR3 DNA. A D gene is named only where the DNA matches it firmly. Clone size, where shown, is once, few, many, or a class for clones that have expanded.

clone_size: few
j_call: TRBJ2-3
v_call: TRBV7-2
d_call: TRBD1
cdr3_aa: CASRPPARTGDLDTQYF
cdr3_nt: TGTGCCAGCAGACCGCCCGCTCGGACAGGGGATCTAGATACGCAGTATTTT

clone_size: -
j_call: TRBJ2-7
v_call: TRBV19
d_call: TRBD1
cdr3_aa: CASRDRDRGYEQYF
cdr3_nt: TGTGCCAGTAGAGACCGGGACAGGGGTTACGAGCAGTACTTC

clone_size: few
j_call: TRBJ2-4
v_call: TRBV5-6
d_call: -
cdr3_aa: CASSLLGPLRHIQYF
cdr3_nt: TGTGCCAGCAGCTTGTTAGGACCCCTAAGACACATTCAGTACTTC

clone_size: few
j_call: TRBJ2-7
v_call: TRBV3-1
d_call: -
cdr3_aa: CASSIGAYEYF
cdr3_nt: TGTGCCAGCAGCATTGGCGCCTACGAGTACTTC

clone_size: few
j_call: TRBJ2-2
v_call: TRBV20-1
d_call: -
cdr3_aa: CSVHRDNTGELFF
cdr3_nt: TGCAGTGTACATAGGGACAACACCGGGGAGCTGTTTTTT

clone_size: few
j_call: TRBJ2-1
v_call: TRBV7-2
d_call: TRBD2
cdr3_aa: CASSSWTSGSFYNEQFF
cdr3_nt: TGTGCCAGCAGCTCCTGGACTAGCGGGAGTTTTTACAATGAGCAGTTCTTC

clone_size: few
j_call: TRBJ2-7
v_call: TRBV5-6
d_call: -
cdr3_aa: CASSLFREDSTYEQYF
cdr3_nt: TGTGCCAGCAGCTTGTTTAGGGAAGACAGTACCTACGAGCAGTACTTC

clone_size: -
j_call: TRBJ2-7
v_call: TRBV20-1
d_call: TRBD2
cdr3_aa: CSVRDSGASGISYEQYF
cdr3_nt: TGCAGTGTCAGAGATAGCGGGGCTAGCGGGATCTCCTACGAGCAGTACTTC

clone_size: few
j_call: TRBJ2-7
v_call: TRBV12-3/TRBV12-4
d_call: -
cdr3_aa: CASRLIYEQYF
cdr3_nt: TGTGCCAGCAGACTGATCTACGAGCAGTACTTC

clone_size: few
j_call: TRBJ2-3
v_call: TRBV9
d_call: -
cdr3_aa: CASSVGPSADTDTQYF
cdr3_nt: TGTGCCAGCAGCGTAGGTCCTAGCGCAGACACAGATACGCAGTATTTT

clone_size: -
j_call: TRBJ2-7
v_call: TRBV21-1
d_call: -
cdr3_aa: CASSKLRDRVYEQYF
cdr3_nt: TGTGCCAGCAGCAAATTGAGGGACAGGGTCTACGAGCAGTACTTC

clone_size: -
j_call: TRBJ2-3
v_call: TRBV18
d_call: -
cdr3_aa: CASSPLPWQGSTDTQYF
cdr3_nt: TGTGCCAGCTCACCACTCCCGTGGCAGGGGAGCACAGATACGCAGTATTTT

clone_size: few
j_call: TRBJ1-2
v_call: TRBV7-9
d_call: -
cdr3_aa: CASSLFITGTYGYTF
cdr3_nt: TGTGCCAGCAGCCTATTTATTACAGGAACCTATGGCTACACCTTC

clone_size: -
j_call: TRBJ2-7
v_call: TRBV20-1
d_call: -
cdr3_aa: CSARGGIYYEQYF
cdr3_nt: TGCAGTGCTAGAGGCGGGATCTACTACGAGCAGTACTTC

clone_size: -
j_call: TRBJ2-7
v_call: TRBV29-1
d_call: -
cdr3_aa: CSVLADSGYEQYF
cdr3_nt: TGCAGCGTCCTAGCCGACAGCGGCTACGAGCAGTACTTC

clone_size: few
j_call: TRBJ2-1
v_call: TRBV20-1
d_call: -
cdr3_aa: CSAPLAGRDNEQFF
cdr3_nt: TGCAGTGCACCTCTAGCAGGCAGGGACAATGAGCAGTTCTTC

clone_size: few
j_call: TRBJ1-5
v_call: TRBV7-2
d_call: -
cdr3_aa: CASSYSGQYSNQPQHF
cdr3_nt: TGTGCCAGCAGTTACTCCGGACAGTATAGCAATCAGCCCCAGCATTTT

clone_size: -
j_call: TRBJ1-2
v_call: TRBV27
d_call: -
cdr3_aa: CASSLSVPGVGGYTF
cdr3_nt: TGTGCCAGCAGTTTATCGGTCCCCGGGGTGGGTGGCTACACCTTC

clone_size: few
j_call: TRBJ2-7
v_call: TRBV4-3
d_call: TRBD2
cdr3_aa: CASSQDGGGRAYEQYF
cdr3_nt: TGCGCCAGCAGCCAAGATGGGGGCGGGAGGGCCTACGAGCAGTACTTC

clone_size: -
j_call: TRBJ1-2
v_call: TRBV12-3/TRBV12-4
d_call: -
cdr3_aa: CASATRGVGGGVTSGYTF
cdr3_nt: TGTGCCAGCGCTACCAGGGGCGTGGGGGGGGGCGTCACGAGTGGCTACACCTTC

clone_size: -
j_call: TRBJ2-4
v_call: TRBV16
d_call: -
cdr3_aa: CASSQSQNIQYF
cdr3_nt: TGTGCCAGCAGCCAATCACAGAACATTCAGTACTTC

clone_size: -
j_call: TRBJ2-3
v_call: TRBV20-1
d_call: -
cdr3_aa: CSAARIGGLSDTQYF
cdr3_nt: TGCAGTGCTGCCCGTATTGGCGGGTTGTCAGATACGCAGTATTTT

clone_size: few
j_call: TRBJ2-5
v_call: TRBV28
d_call: -
cdr3_aa: CASSTPTTETQYF
cdr3_nt: TGTGCCAGCAGTACTCCTACTACGGAGACCCAGTACTTC

clone_size: -
j_call: TRBJ1-6
v_call: TRBV20-1
d_call: -
cdr3_aa: CSAPSWRNNNSPLHF
cdr3_nt: TGCAGTGCTCCCTCATGGCGGAATAATAATTCACCCCTCCACTTT

clone_size: -
j_call: TRBJ2-6
v_call: TRBV6-1
d_call: TRBD1
cdr3_aa: CASKAEDRGKAGANVLTF
cdr3_nt: TGTGCCAGCAAAGCTGAGGACAGGGGAAAGGCTGGGGCCAACGTCCTGACTTTC

clone_size: -
j_call: TRBJ2-1
v_call: TRBV25-1
d_call: -
cdr3_aa: CASSRRGTWGQFF
cdr3_nt: TGTGCCAGCAGTAGAAGGGGGACTTGGGGGCAGTTCTTC

clone_size: -
j_call: TRBJ2-1
v_call: TRBV9
d_call: TRBD2
cdr3_aa: CASSKDRAGDEQFF
cdr3_nt: TGTGCCAGCAGCAAGGATAGGGCGGGAGATGAGCAGTTCTTC

clone_size: few
j_call: TRBJ2-2
v_call: TRBV7-2
d_call: TRBD2
cdr3_aa: CASSPASGSGELFF
cdr3_nt: TGTGCCAGCAGCCCGGCTAGCGGGAGTGGGGAGCTGTTTTTT

clone_size: -
j_call: TRBJ2-7
v_call: TRBV20-1
d_call: TRBD2
cdr3_aa: CSANVLAGAYEQYF
cdr3_nt: TGCAGTGCTAATGTCCTAGCGGGAGCCTACGAGCAGTACTTC

clone_size: -
j_call: TRBJ2-7
v_call: TRBV2
d_call: TRBD2
cdr3_aa: CASSEYSGTFSYEQYF
cdr3_nt: TGTGCCAGCAGTGAGTATAGCGGGACCTTCTCCTACGAGCAGTACTTC

clone_size: -
j_call: TRBJ1-3
v_call: TRBV29-1
d_call: TRBD1
cdr3_aa: CSAQGGGNTIYF
cdr3_nt: TGCAGCGCCCAGGGGGGAGGAAACACCATATATTTT

clone_size: -
j_call: TRBJ2-3
v_call: TRBV30
d_call: TRBD2
cdr3_aa: CAWSAGTRSFTDTQYF
cdr3_nt: TGTGCCTGGAGTGCCGGGACTAGATCGTTCACAGATACGCAGTATTTT

clone_size: -
j_call: TRBJ2-2
v_call: TRBV9
d_call: TRBD1
cdr3_aa: CASSDYTGANTGELFF
cdr3_nt: TGTGCCAGCAGCGACTATACAGGGGCGAACACCGGGGAGCTGTTTTTT

clone_size: -
j_call: TRBJ1-2
v_call: TRBV6-2/TRBV6-3
d_call: -
cdr3_aa: CASSYWEDYGYTF
cdr3_nt: TGTGCCAGCAGTTACTGGGAGGACTATGGCTACACCTTC

clone_size: -
j_call: TRBJ2-1
v_call: TRBV10-2
d_call: TRBD2
cdr3_aa: CASSDTTSGSYNEQFF
cdr3_nt: TGCGCCAGCAGTGACACGACTAGCGGGAGCTACAATGAGCAGTTCTTC

clone_size: few
j_call: TRBJ2-7
v_call: TRBV12-3/TRBV12-4
d_call: TRBD1
cdr3_aa: CASAGDRAYEQYF
cdr3_nt: TGTGCCAGCGCTGGGGACAGGGCCTACGAGCAGTACTTC

clone_size: many
j_call: TRBJ1-5
v_call: TRBV20-1
d_call: -
cdr3_aa: CSASIQINQPQHF
cdr3_nt: TGCAGTGCTAGTATCCAGATTAATCAGCCCCAGCATTTT

clone_size: -
j_call: TRBJ2-1
v_call: TRBV29-1
d_call: -
cdr3_aa: CSVGRGNYNEQFF
cdr3_nt: TGCAGCGTTGGTAGGGGAAACTACAATGAGCAGTTCTTC

clone_size: -
j_call: TRBJ2-7
v_call: TRBV4-3
d_call: -
cdr3_aa: CASSQDQNSYEQYF
cdr3_nt: TGCGCCAGCAGCCAAGATCAAAACAGCTACGAGCAGTACTTC

clone_size: -
j_call: TRBJ2-7
v_call: TRBV7-3
d_call: -
cdr3_aa: CASSPTVRGGEQYF
cdr3_nt: TGTGCCAGCAGCCCGACTGTCAGGGGGGGGGAGCAGTACTTC

clone_size: -
j_call: TRBJ2-5
v_call: TRBV7-2
d_call: -
cdr3_aa: CASSSASSLIAGETQYF
cdr3_nt: TGTGCCAGCAGCTCAGCCTCCAGCCTAATCGCGGGAGAGACCCAGTACTTC

clone_size: few
j_call: TRBJ2-5
v_call: TRBV12-3/TRBV12-4
d_call: TRBD2
cdr3_aa: CASSFTSGSFQETQYF
cdr3_nt: TGTGCCAGCAGTTTTACGAGCGGGAGCTTCCAGGAGACCCAGTACTTC

clone_size: few
j_call: TRBJ2-1
v_call: TRBV30
d_call: TRBD2
cdr3_aa: CAWSVAGVANEQFF
cdr3_nt: TGTGCCTGGAGTGTAGCGGGAGTAGCAAATGAGCAGTTCTTC

clone_size: -
j_call: TRBJ2-2
v_call: TRBV24-1
d_call: TRBD1
cdr3_aa: CATSGRWTGAGNTGELFF
cdr3_nt: TGTGCCACCAGTGGCCGCTGGACAGGGGCGGGGAACACCGGGGAGCTGTTTTTT

clone_size: many
j_call: TRBJ1-1
v_call: TRBV18
d_call: -
cdr3_aa: CASSPPRGEAFF
cdr3_nt: TGTGCCAGCTCACCACCCAGGGGTGAAGCTTTCTTT

clone_size: few
j_call: TRBJ2-1
v_call: TRBV15
d_call: TRBD2
cdr3_aa: CATSSTVLAGNEQFF
cdr3_nt: TGTGCCACCAGTTCGACGGTACTAGCGGGAAATGAGCAGTTCTTC

clone_size: -
j_call: TRBJ2-6
v_call: TRBV15
d_call: -
cdr3_aa: CATSLDGTGANVLTF
cdr3_nt: TGTGCCACCTCCCTTGATGGCACTGGGGCCAACGTCCTGACTTTC

clone_size: -
j_call: TRBJ2-7
v_call: TRBV20-1
d_call: TRBD1
cdr3_aa: CSAPGSRGLNEQYF
cdr3_nt: TGCAGTGCTCCCGGTAGCAGGGGGCTAAACGAGCAGTACTTC

clone_size: -
j_call: TRBJ2-7
v_call: TRBV7-2
d_call: TRBD2
cdr3_aa: CASSMSVAGHEQYF
cdr3_nt: TGTGCCAGCAGCATGTCCGTAGCGGGCCACGAGCAGTACTTC

clone_size: -
j_call: TRBJ2-7
v_call: TRBV11-3
d_call: TRBD1
cdr3_aa: CASRPEGGGYFEQYF
cdr3_nt: TGTGCCAGCAGGCCCGAAGGGGGCGGCTACTTCGAGCAGTACTTC

clone_size: few
j_call: TRBJ2-5
v_call: TRBV14
d_call: TRBD2
cdr3_aa: CASGLGAGVETQYF
cdr3_nt: TGTGCCAGCGGGTTAGGAGCGGGAGTTGAGACCCAGTACTTC

clone_size: few
j_call: TRBJ1-1
v_call: TRBV5-1
d_call: TRBD1
cdr3_aa: CASSSGTGQTEAFF
cdr3_nt: TGCGCCAGCAGCTCCGGGACAGGGCAAACTGAAGCTTTCTTT

clone_size: few
j_call: TRBJ2-7
v_call: TRBV11-2
d_call: TRBD1
cdr3_aa: CASSLARRDRGYEQYF
cdr3_nt: TGTGCCAGCAGCTTAGCCCGTAGGGACAGAGGGTACGAGCAGTACTTC

clone_size: -
j_call: TRBJ2-7
v_call: TRBV12-3/TRBV12-4
d_call: -
cdr3_aa: CASSFRGLSHEQYF
cdr3_nt: TGTGCCAGCAGTTTCCGGGGGCTTTCCCACGAGCAGTACTTC

clone_size: many
j_call: TRBJ2-3
v_call: TRBV27
d_call: TRBD2
cdr3_aa: CASSFGSSGTSDTQYF
cdr3_nt: TGTGCCAGCAGTTTTGGGTCTAGCGGGACCTCAGATACGCAGTATTTT